These 11 T cell receptor beta chains originate from one sample sequenced in a study of blood T cell repertoires in COVID-19. The method was immunoSEQ multiplex PCR; TCRdb's version includes in-frame clones alone and lacks a portion of them. The profile shows about 200,000 clones, about 76% of them singletons. What was sequenced was peripheral blood. Every receptor here comes from a woman aged 40 to 50 with COVID-19, enrolled during active disease.

This rearrangement joins TRBV11-2 to TRBJ2-3; 9 nucleotides align to TRBD2. The germline CDR1 and CDR2 sequences are SGHAT and FQNNGV. Trimming removed 3 bases from V and 2 bases from J; junction bases left unmatched: 6. The CDR3 loop spans 16 amino acids. The CDR3 DNA is TGTGCCAGCAGCTTTAAGGGCGGGGGGGTCACAGATACGCAGTATTTT. Amino acids: CASSFKGGGVTDTQYF.

The chain recombines TRBV19 with TRBJ1-1; D is possibly TRBD1 (5 bases). Trimming stripped 2 bases from V and 5 bases from J, with 9 bases between. The CDR3 consists of 13 residues. CDR1 is LNHDA, CDR2 SQIVND, per germline (reference sequence). CDR3 sequence: CASSIQRGTEAFF. CDR3 DNA sequence: TGTGCCAGTAGTATACAACGGGGGACTGAAGCTTTCTTT. Full variable domain (rest looked up from reference TRBV19 and TRBJ1-1): DGGITQSPKYLFRKEGQNVTLSCEQNLNHDAMYWYRQDPGQGLRLIYYSQIVNDFQKGDIAEGYSVSREKKESFPLTVTSAQKNPTAFYLCASSIQRGTEAFFGQGTRLTVV.

This chain links TRBV6-2 or TRBV6-3 with TRBJ1-2, with a tentative D call TRBD1 (6 bases). CDR3 size: 14 residues. Germline V gene lookup returns CDR1 MNHEY and CDR2 SVGEGT. Trimming pared 2 bases from V and 5 bases from J, leaving 12 bases between. The CDR3, as DNA: TGTGCCAGCAGTTACGGTACAGGGCCGTATGGCTACACCTTC. Translation gives CASSYGTGPYGYTF.

The gene calls are TRBV6-5 and TRBJ2-3; no definite D call. V lost 5 bases and J lost 2, with 5 bases in between. CDR3 length: 12 amino acids. In germline, CDR1 is MNHEY, CDR2 SVGAGI. CDR3 bases: TGTGCCAGCAGTCCCTCCACAGATACGCAGTATTTT. It yields the protein CASSPSTDTQYF.

The chain links TRBV6-2 or TRBV6-3 to TRBJ1-5, with 9 nucleotides matching TRBD1. J was trimmed by 2 bases and V by 2 bases; bases with no gene match: 13. The CDR3 runs to 19 residues. Germline CDR1 and CDR2: MNHEY and SVGEGT. Written as DNA, the CDR3 is TGTGCCAGCAGTTACCCCCGGACAGGGGAGGGATTAGGCAATCAGCCCCAGCATTTT. Translating it yields CASSYPRTGEGLGNQPQHF.

This rearrangement joins TRBV7-6 to TRBJ2-2, with TRBD2 as a possible D gene (6 bases). Germline V gene sequence: CDR1 SGHVS, CDR2 FNYEAQ. The CDR3 is made up of 15 amino acids. The V end lost 0 bases, the J end lost 1 base, and 6 bases lay between the germline ends. The CDR3 DNA is TGTGCCAGCAGCTTAGCGGGAGGGAACACCGGGGAGCTGTTTTTT. Protein: CASSLAGGNTGELFF.

This clone showed up just once. The chain recombines TRBV5-1 with TRBJ1-4; tentatively, D is TRBD1 (5 bases). This CDR3 contains 18 residues. Germline V gene sequence: CDR1 SGHRS, CDR2 YFSETQ. Trimming cost V 0 bases and J 8 bases, with 23 bases left between them. DNA for the CDR3: TGCGCCAGCAGCTTGGTGCCTGACCCAGGGTTGGTTCGGGAAAAACTGTTTTTT. Amino acids: CASSLVPDPGLVREKLFF.

The chain links TRBV13 to TRBJ2-7; D is uncertain. CDR1 is PRHDT and CDR2 is FYEKMQ in the germline V gene (reference sequence). Trimming cost V 5 bases and J 6 bases, with 14 bases left between them. The CDR3 extends over 13 amino acids. The CDR3 bases are TGTGCCAGCAGCCACTACCCAGACGGCGAGCAGTACTTC. It yields the protein CASSHYPDGEQYF.

The chain carries TRBV19 and TRBJ2-7; 7 bases agree with TRBD1. The CDR3 is 15 amino acids. V was pared by 3 bases and J by 0 bases, with 5 bases of the junction left unmatched. In germline, CDR1 is LNHDA, CDR2 SQIVND (reference sequence). CDR3: CASSIAWTGSYEQYF. CDR3 in DNA: TGTGCCAGTAGTATCGCCTGGACAGGCTCCTACGAGCAGTACTTC.

V and J are TRBV7-6 and TRBJ1-2; TRBD1 matches 7 bases. With V trimmed by 5 bases and J by 3 bases, 6 bases remained unmatched. The CDR3 extends over 14 amino acids. Germline values: CDR1 SGHVS, CDR2 FNYEAQ. This CDR3 reads CASSPEGGHYGYTF. CDR3 coding DNA: TGTGCCAGCAGCCCCGAAGGGGGCCACTATGGCTACACCTTC.

The chain employs TRBV6-5 and TRBJ1-4; 9 positions match TRBD1. Trimming removed 4 bases from V and 5 bases from J; junction bases left unmatched: 5. This CDR3 is built from 15 residues. From germline, CDR1 is MNHEY and CDR2 SVGAGI. CDR3: CASSFSGTGNEKLFF. The CDR3 bases are TGTGCCAGCAGTTTTTCCGGGACAGGGAATGAAAAACTGTTTTTT.